This T cell receptor beta chain was profiled in a study of post-analysis software for immune sequencing data. Study-wide context: Disease courses included relapsing-remitting, secondary progressive and progressive-relapsing multiple sclerosis. Broader study findings: In patients, five or six TRBV segments were more frequent than in controls, with TRBV5-6, TRBV5-1 and TRBV20-1 among them. F measure showed strong co-clustering of same-batch samples. A significant reduction in normalized Chao1 diversity was observed in multiple sclerosis patients versus controls.

Trimming cost V 0 bases and J 7 bases, with 14 bases left between them. CDR3 length equals 15 residues. Per germline, CDR1 SGHRS and CDR2 YFSETQ. cDNA libraries for TCR beta contained unique molecular identifiers. Each batch of about 0.9 to 10 million T cells produced hundreds of thousands of cDNA molecules. TCRdb called the PCR reads again in MiXCR, with one record for every CDR3 protein. The table includes roughly 870,000 distinct CDR3 sequences, 53% detected once. This clonotype was found a few times. Its target is unknown. This clonotype was obtained from a girl aged 5 to 17 with multiple sclerosis. Material for sequencing was blood. The chain couples TRBV5-1 to TRBJ1-5, with D perhaps TRBD1 (6 bases). In DNA form, the CDR3 reads TGCGCCAGCAGCTTGGGGGCAGGGGCAGGACAGCCCCAGCATTTT. Translated: CASSLGAGAGQPQHF.